Below, 3 T cell receptor beta chains from the same sample are listed, as sequenced in a study of T cell changes during pregnancy in multiple sclerosis. Some clones are missing from TCRdb's copy, which holds only in-frame ones; the method was immunoSEQ multiplex PCR. There are around 75,000 clones in the sample; roughly nine tenths occur only once, and around 0.3% lies in the top ten. The specimen was CD4+ T cells from peripheral blood mononuclear cells, collected in the third trimester of pregnancy. The source is a female donor in good health, enrolled as a control in a pregnancy study.

The chain combines TRBV30 with TRBJ2-6, with no clear D. CDR3 length equals 13 residues. Per the germline V gene, CDR1 is GTSNPN and CDR2 is SVGIG (reference sequence). Trimming removed 2 bases from V and 2 bases from J, with 4 bases in between. CDR3 sequence (DNA): TGTGCCTGGAGTCTCGCTGGGGCCAACGTCCTGACTTTC. It is translated as CAWSLAGANVLTF.

The chain has TRBV4-1 and TRBJ1-2; possible D gene TRBD1, 5 bases. This CDR3 has 15 amino acids. V gave up 1 base and J gave up 4 bases, with 13 bases separating them. The germline gives CDR1 MGHRA, CDR2 YSYEKL. The CDR3 DNA reads TGCGCCAGCAGCCAAGTTGTGGGGCTCGGCTATGGCTACACCTTC. Translation: CASSQVVGLGYGYTF.

The genes are TRBV30 and TRBJ1-6, with TRBD1 as a possible D gene (6 bases). The CDR3 is made up of 14 amino acids. Germline lookup yields CDR1 GTSNPN and CDR2 SVGIG (reference sequence). With 3 bases removed from V and 7 bases from J, the gap between germline ends came to 13 bases. CDR3: CAWRSDRTNSPLHF. The DNA of the CDR3 is TGTGCCTGGAGATCTGACAGGACGAATTCACCCCTCCACTTT.